This passage covers 19 T cell receptor beta chains from one sample sequenced in a study of T cell changes during pregnancy in multiple sclerosis. The table came from immunoSEQ multiplex PCR; TCRdb's copy has only in-frame clones and leaves some out. The sample yields 83,000 or so clones, 90% to 95% seen once. The sample here was peripheral blood, taken after pregnancy. The receptors originated from a female donor in good health, enrolled as a control in a pregnancy study.

The chain combines TRBV11-2 with TRBJ2-1; a weak D match, TRBD2 (5 bases). There are 19 residues in the CDR3. V was pared by 1 base and J by 3 bases, with 22 bases between. Germline V lookup: CDR1 SGHAT, CDR2 FQNNGV. CDR3 amino acids: CASSLALGSVVGDYNEQFF. The CDR3 bases are TGTGCCAGCAGCTTAGCCCTAGGTTCCGTGGTGGGAGACTACAATGAGCAGTTCTTC.

The chain is built from TRBV15 and TRBJ1-2; D ambiguous. The CDR3 totals 14 residues. Deletions cut 3 bases from V and 0 bases from J, with 8 bases between. Germline V gives CDR1 LNHNV, CDR2 YYDKDF (reference sequence). For the CDR3, the DNA is TGTGCCACCAGCAGGGGCGGGACTAACTATGGCTACACCTTC. Translated, it gives CATSRGGTNYGYTF.

Only one count was recorded for this clone. The rearrangement joins TRBV6-6 to TRBJ2-7; possible D gene TRBD1, 5 bases. V lost 5 bases and J lost 3, with 5 bases in between. The germline gives CDR1 MNHNY, CDR2 SVGAGI (reference sequence). This CDR3 spans 11 amino acids. CDR3: CASSDSYEQYF. The CDR3 DNA follows: TGTGCCAGCAGTGACAGCTACGAGCAGTACTTC.

This clone has just one count. The chain has TRBV6-1 and TRBJ2-3; 10 nucleotides line up with TRBD2. The germline V gene encodes CDR1 MNHNS and CDR2 SASEGT. The CDR3 sequence is 15 residues long. The V segment lost 4 bases and the J segment 4 bases; nucleotides outside the gene matches: 5. In DNA, the CDR3 is TGTGCCAGCAGTGTAAGCGGGAGGGAGGCAGATACGCAGTATTTT. This encodes CASSVSGREADTQYF.

The J gene is TRBJ1-6, the V gene TRBV6-5, with D possibly being TRBD1 (5 bases). The CDR3 runs 13 residues. Germline assignment: CDR1 MNHEY and CDR2 SVGAGI. Trimming cost V 10 bases and J 6 bases, with 13 bases left between them. In DNA, the CDR3 is TGTGCCATAGGGGCCGGGTTTAATTCACCCCTCCACTTT. This sequence encodes CAIGAGFNSPLHF.

V and J are TRBV9 and TRBJ2-4; the match to TRBD2 covers 10 bases. Germline values: CDR1 SGDLS, CDR2 YYNGEE. The J segment lost 0 bases and the V segment lost 0 bases, leaving 9 bases of the junction unmatched. The CDR3 loop spans 19 amino acids. Here the CDR3 DNA reads TGTGCCAGCAGCGTAGGGACTAGCGGTAGTCCCTTAGCCAAAAACATTCAGTACTTC. Amino acid sequence: CASSVGTSGSPLAKNIQYF. Full variable domain (remainder filled in from reference TRBV9 and TRBJ2-4): DSGVTQTPKHLITATGQRVTLRCSPRSGDLSVYWYQQSLDQGLQFLIQYYNGEERAKGNILERFSAQQFPDLHSELNLSSLELGDSALYFCASSVGTSGSPLAKNIQYFGAGTRLSVL.

The V call is TRBV30, the J call TRBJ2-5; D remains ambiguous. There are 14 residues in the CDR3. The germline V gene encodes CDR1 GTSNPN and CDR2 SVGIG (reference sequence). Trimming removed 0 bases from V and 5 bases from J, with 13 bases in between. The CDR3 DNA follows: TGTGCCTGGAGTGTACACCCTTTCGGGGAGACCCAGTACTTC. Amino acids: CAWSVHPFGETQYF.

This chain connects TRBV28 to TRBJ2-1; D ambiguous. Germline-derived CDR1 and CDR2 are MDHEN and SYDVKM. The CDR3 has 13 amino acids. V was shortened by 2 bases and J by 3 bases, with 5 bases between the two germline ends. CDR3 sequence reads: CASSLGVYNEQFF. CDR3 nucleotides: TGTGCCAGCAGTTTAGGAGTCTACAATGAGCAGTTCTTC. Drawing the rest from reference TRBV28 and TRBJ2-1, the complete variable domain is DVKVTQSSRYLVKRTGEKVFLECVQDMDHENMFWYRQDPGLGLRLIYFSYDVKMKEKGDIPEGYSVSREKKERFSLILESASTNQTSMYLCASSLGVYNEQFFGPGTRLTVL.

The V gene is TRBV28, the J gene TRBJ2-5; 13 bases are shared with TRBD2. From germline, CDR1 is MDHEN and CDR2 SYDVKM. CDR3 length equals 19 residues. J lost 5 bases, V lost 1 base, and 13 bases had no gene match. The CDR3 region has the DNA TGTGCCAGCAGTTTATATGACCAAGGACTAGCGGGAGAACGGGAGACCCAGTACTTC. It codes for CASSLYDQGLAGERETQYF.

This clone showed up just a few times. The chain couples TRBV4-2 to TRBJ2-1, with D tentatively TRBD2 (6 bases). The CDR3 has 13 residues. The V end lost 0 bases, the J end lost 12 bases, and 12 bases lay between the germline ends. In germline, CDR1 is LGHNA, CDR2 YNFKEQ. The CDR3 loop reads CASSQEKRDSQFF. The CDR3 DNA is TGTGCCAGCAGCCAAGAGAAAAGGGACTCGCAGTTCTTC.

The rearrangement links TRBV25-1 to TRBJ2-3; no clear D. The CDR3 spans 12 residues. V was shortened by 1 base and J by 4 bases, with 3 bases between the two germline ends. The V gene's germline CDR1 is MGHDK and CDR2 SYGVNS. CDR3 DNA: TGTGCCAGCAGTGAATCGGCAGATACGCAGTATTTT. It specifies CASSESADTQYF. Variable domain in full (rest from reference TRBV25-1 and TRBJ2-3): EADIYQTPRYLVIGTGKKITLECSQTMGHDKMYWYQQDPGMELHLIHYSYGVNSTEKGDLSSESTVSRIRTEHFPLTLESARPSHTSQYLCASSESADTQYFGPGTRLTVL.

V and J are TRBV6-6 and TRBJ2-1, with 8 bases that match TRBD2. From germline, CDR1 is MNHNY and CDR2 SVGAGI (reference sequence). CDR3 length: 14 residues. V was pared by 3 bases and J by 8 bases, with 6 bases of the junction left unmatched. CDR3 sequence (DNA): TGTGCCAGCAGTTATAGCGGGGTTGTTTATGAGCAGTTCTTC. Amino acids: CASSYSGVVYEQFF.

This clone appeared a single time. This chain uses TRBV4-1 with TRBJ1-5; D not resolved. Trimming took off 4 bases at V and 0 bases at J, with 16 bases between the two ends. Germline CDR1 and CDR2: MGHRA and YSYEKL. The CDR3 has 17 residues. CDR3 residues: CASSRWAMGDSNQPQHF. In DNA form, the CDR3 reads TGCGCCAGCAGCCGCTGGGCAATGGGTGATAGCAATCAGCCCCAGCATTTT.

The J gene is TRBJ2-2, the V gene TRBV30; 11 bases align to TRBD1. Germline CDR1 is GTSNPN and CDR2 is SVGIG (reference sequence). The CDR3 loop spans 16 amino acids. V lost 4 bases, J lost 6 bases, and 10 bases stayed unmatched. The CDR3 loop reads CAWTSWTGGAAGELFF. The CDR3 bases are TGTGCCTGGACCTCCTGGACAGGGGGCGCCGCCGGGGAGCTGTTTTTT.

The CDR3, as DNA: TGTGCCAGCAGACCCGCCGGGAGATGGAGAGGTGGCTACACCTTC. Protein product: CASRPAGRWRGGYTF. The chain has TRBV7-9 and TRBJ1-2, with D unclear. The CDR3 sequence is 15 residues long. The germline V gene has CDR1 SEHNR and CDR2 FQNEAQ (reference sequence). The V end lost 6 bases, the J end lost 7 bases, and 21 bases lay between the germline ends.

The V and J genes are TRBV14 and TRBJ2-7; a weak D match, TRBD2 (6 bases). The CDR3 is 17 amino acids. Per germline, CDR1 SGHDN and CDR2 FVKESK. With 1 base removed from V and 4 bases from J, the gap between germline ends came to 20 bases. The CDR3, as DNA: TGTGCCAGCAGCCAAGCTCTCTCGCGGGACGTTATGTACGAGCAGTACTTC. Residues: CASSQALSRDVMYEQYF.

The genes are TRBV5-8 and TRBJ2-1, with D possibly TRBD1 on 6 matching bases. This CDR3 region has 15 residues. V was shortened by 4 bases and J by 8 bases, with 19 bases between the two germline ends. The V gene's germline CDR1 is SGHTS and CDR2 YDEGEE. The CDR3 reads CASSRWGPAGDEQFF. The CDR3 region has the DNA TGTGCCAGCAGCCGCTGGGGGCCCGCCGGGGATGAGCAGTTCTTC.

Note on this clone: At one of its ends the junction is not consistent with the germline gene, which may arise from a read error. The J gene is TRBJ1-5, the V gene TRBV6-1; unclear D gene. This CDR3 comprises 11 residues. CDR1 and CDR2 from the germline V gene are MNHNS and SASEGT. CDR3 sequence: CASSENSLLDF. The CDR3 DNA follows: TGTGCCAGCAGTGAAAACAGCCTTCTGGATTTT.

This clone occurred once. This chain joins TRBV5-1 and TRBJ2-7, with 8 bases that match TRBD2. The J segment lost 5 bases and the V segment lost 4 bases, leaving 2 bases of the junction unmatched. Germline values: CDR1 SGHRS, CDR2 YFSETQ. This CDR3 region has 12 residues. In nucleotides, the CDR3 is TGCGCCAGCAGCCTCGGGGGGGACGAGCAGTACTTC. Its translation is CASSLGGDEQYF. Combining the CDR3 with reference TRBV5-1 and TRBJ2-7 gives the whole variable domain KAGVTQTPRYLIKTRGQQVTLSCSPISGHRSVSWYQQTPGQGLQFLFEYFSETQRNKGNFPGRFSGRQFSNSRSEMNVSTLELGDSALYLCASSLGGDEQYFGPGTRLTVT.